The 18 T cell receptor beta chains below were found in one sample sequenced in a study of blood T cell repertoires in COVID-19 (dated by TCRdb to the early 2020s). Library method: the immunoSEQ multiplex PCR assay. Held by TCRdb, this immuneACCESS table contains in-frame sequences only and omits some clones. Under half of the omission traces to an unresolved V gene where checked; the cause of the rest is unknown. Across this sample there are about 160,000 clones, with approximately 80% seen only once. The leading ten clones occupy under 9% of the sample. Sample: peripheral blood. All receptors come from a woman between 40 and 55 years old with COVID-19, enrolled during active disease.

J is TRBJ2-5 and V is TRBV28, with D perhaps TRBD1 (5 bases). V shed 5 bases and J shed 1 base, with 14 bases lying between them. The germline V gene has CDR1 MDHEN and CDR2 SYDVKM. CDR3 length: 15 residues. CDR3 nucleotides: TGTGCCAGCAGTATGCAAGGGGTTTCCCAAGAGACCCAGTACTTC. Amino acids: CASSMQGVSQETQYF.

The V gene is TRBV29-1, the J gene TRBJ1-2; 9 bases map to TRBD1. This CDR3 is 14 amino acids long. J gave up 4 bases and V 7 bases, and 10 bases lay outside the gene matches. Germline loops: CDR1 SQVTM, CDR2 ANQGSEA. CDR3 residues: CSARLQGASYGYTF. In nucleotides, the CDR3 is TGCAGCGCCCGCCTACAGGGGGCGAGCTATGGCTACACCTTC.

The V gene is TRBV11-2, the J gene TRBJ2-7, with 9 bases lining up with TRBD2. CDR1 is SGHAT, CDR2 FQNNGV, per germline. The CDR3 spans 14 residues. V was pared by 2 bases and J by 6 bases, with 5 bases of the junction left unmatched. Here the CDR3 reads CASSLTRTSVEQYF. The CDR3 coding sequence is TGTGCCAGCAGCTTAACTCGGACTAGCGTCGAGCAGTACTTC.

CDR3 DNA sequence: TGTGCCAGCAGCTTAGGGCCGGGGATGGATGAGCAGTTCTTC. This translates into CASSLGPGMDEQFF. The chain couples TRBV7-8 to TRBJ2-1; perhaps TRBD2 as D (5 bases). The CDR3 spans 14 residues. Germline CDR1 and CDR2: SGHVS and FQNEAQ. V was pared by 1 base and J by 8 bases, with 12 bases between.

This chain connects TRBV28 to TRBJ2-5; 8 bases are a match to TRBD2. Germline assignment: CDR1 MDHEN and CDR2 SYDVKM. This CDR3 comprises 15 residues. The trim removed 7 bases at V and 1 base at J, leaving 8 bases unmatched. CDR3 protein: CASMGLGISQETQYF. The CDR3, as DNA: TGTGCCAGCATGGGACTAGGAATCTCCCAAGAGACCCAGTACTTC.

This clone was observed a few times. The rearrangement uses TRBV5-6 and TRBJ2-2; tentative D call: TRBD1 (5 bases). The CDR3 runs to 17 residues. Trimming removed 4 bases at V and 5 bases at J, with 21 bases between. Germline V gene lookup returns CDR1 SGHDT and CDR2 YYEEEE. In DNA, the CDR3 is TGTGCCAGCAGCCCACCCGTCAGGGTACGAAGGACCGGGGAGCTGTTTTTT. Its translation: CASSPPVRVRRTGELFF. The whole variable domain, filled in from reference TRBV5-6 and TRBJ2-2, reads DAGVTQSPTHLIKTRGQQVTLRCSPKSGHDTVSWYQQALGQGPQFIFQYYEEEERQRGNFPDRFSGHQFPNYSSELNVNALLLGDSALYLCASSPPVRVRRTGELFFGEGSRLTVL.

The rearrangement joins TRBV12-3 or TRBV12-4 to TRBJ1-5, with D unresolved. The CDR3 sequence is 13 residues long. Between the trimmed V and J ends, which lost 7 bases and 7 bases, there was a span of 14 bases. The CDR3: CASTQTGGQPQHF. CDR3 sequence (DNA): TGTGCCAGCACCCAGACCGGAGGACAGCCCCAGCATTTT.

This chain uses TRBV21-1 with TRBJ1-1; the table calls TRBD1, which could not be checked here. TRBV21-1 is reported as a pseudogene. This CDR3 contains 14 residues. CDR3 loop: CASSKPPDSEEAFF. CDR3 bases: TGTGCCAGCAGCAAACCCCCGGACAGTGAGGAAGCTTTCTTT.

This clone has a single count. The rearrangement links TRBV19 to TRBJ2-1, with TRBD2 matching over 8 bases. V dropped 3 bases and J dropped 5; count of bases not matched to a gene: 6. Germline assignment: CDR1 LNHDA and CDR2 SQIVND (reference sequence). The CDR3 sequence is 15 residues long. The CDR3 spells CASSIRLAGHNEQFF. The CDR3 nucleotides are TGTGCCAGTAGTATCAGGCTAGCGGGCCACAATGAGCAGTTCTTC.

This chain joins TRBV5-5 and TRBJ1-4, with 7 bases lining up with TRBD1. Germline V gene data show CDR1 as SGHKS and CDR2 as YYEKEE (reference sequence). The ends lost 2 bases at V and 8 bases at J; junction bases unmatched: 6. The CDR3 is made up of 14 amino acids. This CDR3 is CASSLQGIQEKLFF. The CDR3 DNA reads TGTGCCAGCAGCTTACAGGGGATTCAAGAAAAACTGTTTTTT.

The J gene is TRBJ1-2, the V gene TRBV5-1; D is undetermined. Per the germline V gene, CDR1 is SGHRS and CDR2 is YFSETQ. The CDR3 length is 17 residues. V was shortened by 0 bases and J by 8 bases, with 23 bases between the two germline ends. CDR3 DNA sequence: TGCGCCAGCAGCTTGGCCGGGGTTGGGGAGCTGTGGGAGGGCTACACCTTC. Protein product: CASSLAGVGELWEGYTF.

This chain uses TRBV5-1 with TRBJ2-3, with TRBD2 identical over 9 bases. Germline V gives CDR1 SGHRS, CDR2 YFSETQ. The CDR3 has 16 residues. Trimming removed 6 bases from V and 0 bases from J; junction bases left unmatched: 8. Written as DNA, the CDR3 is TGCGCCAGCACCCCTGGCGGGAGGGCTAGCACAGATACGCAGTATTTT. Its translation is CASTPGGRASTDTQYF.

In this sample, this clone turned up once. This rearrangement joins TRBV11-2 to TRBJ2-2; TRBD2 agrees at 10 bases. The CDR3 is 14 residues long. The J segment lost 4 bases and the V segment lost 7 bases, leaving 3 bases of the junction unmatched. Per germline, CDR1 SGHAT and CDR2 FQNNGV. The CDR3 spells CASTLAGFTGELFF. CDR3 nucleotide sequence: TGTGCCAGCACACTAGCGGGGTTCACCGGGGAGCTGTTTTTT.

The chain employs TRBV7-9 and TRBJ2-1; 7 positions match TRBD2. V shed 5 bases, J shed 8 bases, and the junction held 3 bases outside the gene matches. The CDR3 extends over 12 amino acids. Germline V lookup: CDR1 SEHNR, CDR2 FQNEAQ (reference sequence). Here the CDR3 reads CASSRTRDEQFF. The CDR3 DNA reads TGTGCCAGCAGCCGGACTAGAGATGAGCAGTTCTTC.

V and J are TRBV28 and TRBJ2-1; D possibly corresponds to TRBD2 (6 bases). The length of the CDR3 is 16 residues. V lost 2 bases, J lost 3 bases, and 14 bases lay in between. CDR1 is MDHEN, CDR2 SYDVKM, per germline. CDR3 coding DNA: TGTGCCAGCAGTTTAGAGGGACTCCCCAACTACAATGAGCAGTTCTTC. Translating gives CASSLEGLPNYNEQFF.

The V gene is TRBV5-1, the J gene TRBJ2-5, with a tentative D call TRBD1 (6 bases). Germline-derived CDR1 and CDR2 are SGHRS and YFSETQ. This CDR3 has 14 residues. With 1 base removed from V and 1 base from J, the gap between germline ends came to 8 bases. CDR3 DNA: TGCGCCAGCAGCTTGCGGGACACCCAAGAGACCCAGTACTTC. Its translation: CASSLRDTQETQYF.

This rearrangement joins TRBV5-5 to TRBJ2-5; D perhaps matches TRBD2 (5 bases). CDR3 size: 15 residues. From germline, CDR1 is SGHKS and CDR2 YYEKEE (reference sequence). Trimming removed 0 bases from V and 5 bases from J, with 14 bases in between. The CDR3 here is CASSLGPVPGETQYF. The CDR3 DNA reads as TGTGCCAGCAGCTTGGGGCCGGTCCCGGGGGAGACCCAGTACTTC.

Points on this clone: Other DNA sequences in the same sample also yield this CDR3. The V and J genes are TRBV6-6 and TRBJ2-7; D may be TRBD1 (6 bases). The CDR3 is 12 amino acids. Looked up from germline, CDR1 is MNHNY and CDR2 is SVGAGI (reference sequence). Trimming stripped 10 bases from V and 2 bases from J, with 12 bases between. DNA for the CDR3: TGTGCCACCGGGGACACCCCCTACGAGCAGTACTTC. Encoded protein: CATGDTPYEQYF.